This TCR beta chain stems from a study of identical twins. Points from the study as a whole: Insertions ran lower in abundant cord blood beta clonotypes, though not in memory repertoires. Twin pairs had excess sharing that was weaker in beta out-of-frame sequences.

About this clonotype itself: The antigen remains unidentified.

One entry per CDR3 protein results from TCRdb running MiXCR on the 5' RACE reads. The sample has just over 500,000 distinct CDR3 sequences, roughly 21% seen once. These data were likewise used in another study, on T cells expressing NK-cell markers. As that report states: The leading position in the CD3+CD56-NKG2C+ fraction of several donors also went to these clonotypes.

The sequenced sample consisted of CD4+ T cells sorted from blood. This clonotype was obtained from a young woman in good health.

The CDR3 DNA reads TGCAGCGTTGATCCAGGGGATCCGCGGGGCTACACCTTC. Its protein is CSVDPGDPRGYTF. This chain uses TRBV29-1 with TRBJ1-2, with D tentatively TRBD1 (6 bases). Germline assignment: CDR1 SQVTM and CDR2 ANQGSEA. V was pared by 3 bases and J by 8 bases, with 16 bases between. The CDR3 spans 13 residues.